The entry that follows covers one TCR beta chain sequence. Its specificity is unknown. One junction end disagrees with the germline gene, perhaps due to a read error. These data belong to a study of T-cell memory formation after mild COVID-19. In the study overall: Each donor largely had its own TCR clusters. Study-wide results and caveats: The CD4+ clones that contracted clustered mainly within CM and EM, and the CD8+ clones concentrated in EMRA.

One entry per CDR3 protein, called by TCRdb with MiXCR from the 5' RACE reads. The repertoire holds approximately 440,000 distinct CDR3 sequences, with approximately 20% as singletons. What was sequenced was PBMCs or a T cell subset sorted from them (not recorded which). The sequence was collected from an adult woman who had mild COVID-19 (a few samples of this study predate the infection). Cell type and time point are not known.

The CDR3 sequence: CASKSIGAEVAF. CDR3 bases: TGTGCCAGCAAGTCGATCGGCGCAGAAGTAGCCTTC. The genes are TRBV7-3 and TRBJ1-2; D is unclear. The CDR3 spans 12 residues. The germline CDR1 and CDR2 sequences are SGHTA and FQGTGA.